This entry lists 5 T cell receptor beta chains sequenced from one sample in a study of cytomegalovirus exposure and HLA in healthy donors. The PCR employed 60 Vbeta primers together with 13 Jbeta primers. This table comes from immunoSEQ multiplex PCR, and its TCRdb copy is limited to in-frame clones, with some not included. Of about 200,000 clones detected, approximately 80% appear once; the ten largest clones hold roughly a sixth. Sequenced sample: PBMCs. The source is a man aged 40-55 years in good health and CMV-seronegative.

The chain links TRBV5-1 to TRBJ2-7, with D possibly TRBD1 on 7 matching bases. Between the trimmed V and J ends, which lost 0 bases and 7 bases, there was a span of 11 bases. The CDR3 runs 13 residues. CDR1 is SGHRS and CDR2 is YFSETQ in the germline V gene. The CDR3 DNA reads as TGCGCCAGCAGCTTGGCAGGGGGGTGGGAGCAGTACTTC. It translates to CASSLAGGWEQYF.

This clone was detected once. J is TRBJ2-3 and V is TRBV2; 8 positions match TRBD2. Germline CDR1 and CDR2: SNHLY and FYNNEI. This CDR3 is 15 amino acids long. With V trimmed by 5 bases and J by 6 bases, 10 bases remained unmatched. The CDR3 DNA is TGTGCCAGCAGTATCAGCGGGGGCGTCGCTGATACGCAGTATTTT. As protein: CASSISGGVADTQYF.

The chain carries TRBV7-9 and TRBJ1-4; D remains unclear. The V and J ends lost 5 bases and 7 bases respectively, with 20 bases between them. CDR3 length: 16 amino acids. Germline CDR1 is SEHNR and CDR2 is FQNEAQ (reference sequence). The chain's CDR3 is CASSPSDMARREKLFF. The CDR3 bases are TGTGCCAGCAGCCCTAGCGACATGGCTCGTCGTGAAAAACTGTTTTTT.

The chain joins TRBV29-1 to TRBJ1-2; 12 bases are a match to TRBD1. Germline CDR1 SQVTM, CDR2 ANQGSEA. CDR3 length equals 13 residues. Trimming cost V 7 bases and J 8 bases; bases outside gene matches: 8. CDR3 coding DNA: TGCAGCGCTACGGGACAGGGGGCAAGAGGCTACACCTTC. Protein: CSATGQGARGYTF.

The DNA for the CDR3 is TGTGCCAGTAGACTAGCGGGACCCAATGAGCAGTTCTTC. It yields the protein CASRLAGPNEQFF. This chain uses TRBV19 with TRBJ2-1; 10 nucleotides match TRBD2. The CDR3 loop spans 13 amino acids. Germline CDR1 LNHDA, CDR2 SQIVND (reference sequence). After removal of 6 bases from V and 6 bases from J, the junction contained 2 bases not matched to a gene.